Below, 8 T cell receptor beta chains from the same sample are listed, as sequenced in a study of CD8+ T cells in alopecia areata (dated by TCRdb to between 2018 and 2020). Library prep was done by the immunoSEQ multiplex PCR assay. For TCR sequencing, RNA was extracted from every sample and reverse transcribed into cDNA to serve as template. TCRdb re-hosts the immuneACCESS table, in-frame sequences only. Its copies lack some clones; in the studies checked, an unresolved V gene accounts for under half of them, and the cause for the rest is not known. Here the sample has some 88,000 clones; roughly 45% occur a single time. The top ten hold roughly 18% of the sample. The time point label corresponds to: 24 weeks on oral tofacitinib. The sample's treatment or condition label is to be understood as: oral pan-JAK inhibitor, 5-10 mg twice daily. Source: CD8+ T cells sorted from blood, taken at week 24, from a patient treated with tofacitinib. The receptors originated from a human donor with alopecia areata.

V is TRBV4-1 and J is TRBJ2-7; D remains unclear. CDR1 is MGHRA, CDR2 YSYEKL, per germline. CDR3 length: 14 residues. Trimming pared 1 base from V and 6 bases from J, leaving 13 bases between. Here the CDR3 DNA reads TGCGCCAGCAGCCAAGTACGCAGTCGCCCCGAGCAGTACTTC. Translated: CASSQVRSRPEQYF.

The genes are TRBV7-9 and TRBJ1-1; 9 bases align to TRBD1. J gave up 3 bases and V 5 bases, and 7 bases lay outside the gene matches. The CDR3 contains 15 residues. The germline gives CDR1 SEHNR, CDR2 FQNEAQ (reference sequence). The CDR3 loop reads CASSVQGALDTEAFF. The CDR3 nucleotides are TGTGCCAGCAGCGTACAGGGGGCGCTTGACACTGAAGCTTTCTTT.

The V gene is TRBV15, the J gene TRBJ2-7; 8 positions match TRBD1. CDR3 length: 16 amino acids. The J segment lost 3 bases and the V segment lost 5 bases, leaving 12 bases of the junction unmatched. The V gene's germline CDR1 is LNHNV and CDR2 YYDKDF (reference sequence). CDR3 nucleotide sequence: TGTGCCACCAGCCAAGTCAGACAGGGGCCGCTCTACGAGCAGTACTTC. It specifies CATSQVRQGPLYEQYF.

This sequence joins TRBV4-1 and TRBJ1-3, with TRBD1 matching 7 bases. V was pared by 2 bases and J by 0 bases, with 13 bases of the junction left unmatched. The CDR3 is made up of 19 amino acids. Germline CDR1 MGHRA, CDR2 YSYEKL. The CDR3 region is CASSQYNPGQRSSGNTIYF. The CDR3 DNA reads as TGCGCCAGCAGCCAATATAATCCGGGACAGCGATCCTCTGGAAACACCATATATTTT.

This clone was recorded once. The gene calls are TRBV30 and TRBJ2-1, with 8 bases that match TRBD2. The CDR3 runs to 14 residues. V was pared by 5 bases and J by 4 bases, with 7 bases of the junction left unmatched. Per germline, CDR1 GTSNPN and CDR2 SVGIG (reference sequence). The CDR3 bases are TGTGCCTGGGCTAGCGGGTTGCGGTACAATGAGCAGTTCTTC. This sequence encodes CAWASGLRYNEQFF.

The V and J genes are TRBV2 and TRBJ2-4; 9 bases fit TRBD1. Germline CDR1 and CDR2: SNHLY and FYNNEI. The CDR3 extends over 18 amino acids. V shed 7 bases and J 5 bases; nucleotides not matched to a gene: 18. CDR3 in DNA: TGTGCCAGCAACGGAGTGGGGACAGGGACGGTTTGGGAAAACATTCAGTACTTC. Translated, it gives CASNGVGTGTVWENIQYF.

V and J are TRBV7-3 and TRBJ2-1; 12 nucleotides line up with TRBD2. The germline V gene has CDR1 SGHTA and CDR2 FQGTGA. Trimming cost V 4 bases and J 4 bases; bases outside gene matches: 2. CDR3 length: 15 residues. The CDR3 bases are TGTGCCAGCAGCTCAACTAGCGGGAGGTACAATGAGCAGTTCTTC. It codes for CASSSTSGRYNEQFF.

CDR3 in amino acids: CASSQERVSGSRNEQFF. CDR3 DNA: TGCGCCAGCAGCCAAGAAAGGGTTAGCGGGAGTCGTAATGAGCAGTTCTTC. This chain links TRBV4-1 with TRBJ2-1; 9 bases are a match to TRBD2. This CDR3 has 17 residues. Germline values: CDR1 MGHRA, CDR2 YSYEKL. Losses at the gene ends were 0 bases for V and 7 bases for J; bases not matched to a gene: 10.